The rows below give T cell receptor beta chains drawn from one sample of a study of blood T cell repertoires in COVID-19. Using immunoSEQ multiplex PCR, the repertoire was profiled, and TCRdb retains in-frame clones only, with some absent. Of approximately 250,000 clones in the sample, 70% to 90% were seen once. The sequencing sample was made of PBMCs or T cells enriched from blood (not recorded which). Every receptor here comes from a woman aged 40 to 49 with acute COVID-19. Both conserved end residues are part of each CDR3. The order of the fields is CDR3 protein, CDR3 DNA, V gene, clone size, J gene, D gene. A D gene is named only where the DNA matches it firmly. Size values are once, few and many counts, or a class for expanded clones, and some rows have none.

CDR3 protein: CASGLVPGDRIHGYTF; CDR3 DNA: TGTGCTAGTGGTTTGGTACCCGGAGACAGGATCCATGGCTACACCTTC; V gene: TRBV12-5; clone size: .; J gene: TRBJ1-2; D gene: .
CDR3 protein: CASSSNRQGGSYEQYF; CDR3 DNA: TGCGCCAGCAGCTCAAACCGACAGGGGGGATCCTACGAGCAGTACTTC; V gene: TRBV5-1; clone size: .; J gene: TRBJ2-7; D gene: TRBD1
CDR3 protein: CASSLGVLAGNTGELFF; CDR3 DNA: TGTGCCAGCAGCTTAGGGGTGCTAGCGGGAAACACCGGGGAGCTGTTTTTT; V gene: TRBV7-9; clone size: .; J gene: TRBJ2-2; D gene: TRBD2
CDR3 protein: CASSSPQGFGYTF; CDR3 DNA: TGTGCCAGCAGTTCCCCACAGGGGTTTGGCTACACCTTC; V gene: TRBV28; clone size: .; J gene: TRBJ1-2; D gene: TRBD1
CDR3 protein: CASSQPGQGDYGYTF; CDR3 DNA: TGTGCCAGCAGTCAACCGGGACAGGGCGACTATGGCTACACCTTC; V gene: TRBV28; clone size: .; J gene: TRBJ1-2; D gene: TRBD1
CDR3 protein: CASSADRVDQPQHF; CDR3 DNA: TGTGCCAGCAGTGCTGACAGGGTGGATCAGCCCCAGCATTTT; V gene: TRBV2; clone size: .; J gene: TRBJ1-5; D gene: TRBD1
CDR3 protein: CARQRREEYNEQFF; CDR3 DNA: TGCGCCAGGCAGAGGCGGGAGGAATACAATGAGCAGTTCTTC; V gene: TRBV4-3; clone size: .; J gene: TRBJ2-1; D gene: TRBD2
CDR3 protein: CAWTKTSGNWETQYF; CDR3 DNA: TGTGCCTGGACTAAGACTAGCGGGAACTGGGAGACCCAGTACTTC; V gene: TRBV30; clone size: .; J gene: TRBJ2-5; D gene: TRBD2
CDR3 protein: CASSTRQGQNSPLHF; CDR3 DNA: TGTGCCAGCAGCACCAGACAGGGCCAGAATTCACCCCTCCACTTT; V gene: TRBV5-4; clone size: few; J gene: TRBJ1-6; D gene: TRBD1
CDR3 protein: CASSFATTNTEAFF; CDR3 DNA: TGTGCCAGCAGCTTTGCGACAACGAACACTGAAGCTTTCTTT; V gene: TRBV5-6; clone size: .; J gene: TRBJ1-1; D gene: .
CDR3 protein: CASSLTGIEAFF; CDR3 DNA: TGTGCCAGCAGCTTGACAGGGATAGAAGCTTTCTTT; V gene: TRBV11-3; clone size: .; J gene: TRBJ1-1; D gene: TRBD1
CDR3 protein: CASSLRTERNEKLFF; CDR3 DNA: TGTGCCAGCAGCTTGCGGACAGAACGTAATGAAAAACTGTTTTTT; V gene: TRBV5-5; clone size: few; J gene: TRBJ1-4; D gene: .
CDR3 protein: CASSPQGEYNSPLHF; CDR3 DNA: TGTGCCAGCTCACCACAGGGAGAGTATAATTCACCCCTCCACTTT; V gene: TRBV18; clone size: .; J gene: TRBJ1-6; D gene: .
CDR3 protein: CASSEGTSGYNEQFF; CDR3 DNA: TGCGCCAGCAGCGAGGGGACTAGCGGATACAATGAGCAGTTCTTC; V gene: TRBV5-1; clone size: .; J gene: TRBJ2-1; D gene: TRBD2
CDR3 protein: CASSAGQGDEQFF; CDR3 DNA: TGTGCCAGTAGCGCAGGACAGGGCGATGAGCAGTTCTTC; V gene: TRBV19; clone size: once; J gene: TRBJ2-1; D gene: TRBD1
CDR3 protein: CASSRGEETQYF; CDR3 DNA: TGTGCCAGCAGCCGTGGTGAGGAGACCCAGTACTTC; V gene: TRBV7-6; clone size: .; J gene: TRBJ2-5; D gene: .
CDR3 protein: CASSLAGTSGTDTQYF; CDR3 DNA: TGTGCCAGCAGCTTAGCCGGGACTAGCGGCACAGATACGCAGTATTTT; V gene: TRBV7-2; clone size: .; J gene: TRBJ2-3; D gene: TRBD2
CDR3 protein: CASSSQGEQPQHF; CDR3 DNA: TGTGCCAGCAGCTCTCAGGGGGAGCAGCCCCAGCATTTT; V gene: TRBV12-3/TRBV12-4; clone size: .; J gene: TRBJ1-5; D gene: TRBD1
CDR3 protein: CASRDRGNTEAFF; CDR3 DNA: TGTGCCAGCAGGGACAGGGGGAACACTGAAGCTTTCTTT; V gene: TRBV9; clone size: few; J gene: TRBJ1-1; D gene: TRBD1
CDR3 protein: CASSLSFYEQYF; CDR3 DNA: TGTGCCAGCAGCCTTAGCTTCTACGAGCAGTACTTC; V gene: TRBV7-8; clone size: .; J gene: TRBJ2-7; D gene: .
CDR3 protein: CASSDDSPSTDTQYF; CDR3 DNA: TGCGCCAGCAGTGATGACAGCCCTAGCACAGATACGCAGTATTTT; V gene: TRBV10-1; clone size: .; J gene: TRBJ2-3; D gene: .
CDR3 protein: CASSPQGGSGANVLTF; CDR3 DNA: TGTGCCAGTAGTCCCCAGGGGGGCTCTGGGGCCAACGTCCTGACTTTC; V gene: TRBV19; clone size: .; J gene: TRBJ2-6; D gene: .
CDR3 protein: CASGLTGTVEYNEQFF; CDR3 DNA: TGTGCCAGCGGACTGACCGGGACAGTCGAATACAATGAGCAGTTCTTC; V gene: TRBV11-2; clone size: .; J gene: TRBJ2-1; D gene: TRBD1
CDR3 protein: CASARLAGETQYF; CDR3 DNA: TGTGCCAGCGCGAGACTAGCTGGGGAGACCCAGTACTTC; V gene: TRBV19; clone size: .; J gene: TRBJ2-5; D gene: TRBD2
CDR3 protein: CASSPGTGANYGYTF; CDR3 DNA: TGTGCCAGCAGCCCGGGGACAGGGGCTAACTATGGCTACACCTTC; V gene: TRBV5-4; clone size: .; J gene: TRBJ1-2; D gene: TRBD1
CDR3 protein: CASSFGGRSAGETQYF; CDR3 DNA: TGTGCCAGCAGCTTCGGCGGCCGCTCAGCGGGCGAGACCCAGTACTTC; V gene: TRBV5-4; clone size: .; J gene: TRBJ2-5; D gene: .
CDR3 protein: CASSPRGTGKGNTGELFF; CDR3 DNA: TGTGCCAGCAGCCCGAGGGGGACAGGGAAGGGTAACACCGGGGAGCTGTTTTTT; V gene: TRBV11-2; clone size: .; J gene: TRBJ2-2; D gene: TRBD1
CDR3 protein: CASSIKFRSTEAFF; CDR3 DNA: TGTGCCAGTAGTATAAAGTTTCGGAGTACTGAAGCTTTCTTT; V gene: TRBV19; clone size: .; J gene: TRBJ1-1; D gene: .
CDR3 protein: CATSRPPLAGGLDEQFF; CDR3 DNA: TGTGCCACCAGCAGACCCCCTTTGGCGGGAGGGTTGGATGAGCAGTTCTTC; V gene: TRBV15; clone size: .; J gene: TRBJ2-1; D gene: TRBD2
CDR3 protein: CASSDPGMNTEAFF; CDR3 DNA: TGCGCCAGCAGTGATCCAGGGATGAACACTGAAGCTTTCTTT; V gene: TRBV10-2; clone size: few; J gene: TRBJ1-1; D gene: .
CDR3 protein: CASSQDRATSGGELFF; CDR3 DNA: TGTGCCAGCAGCCAAGATAGGGCTACTAGCGGCGGGGAGCTGTTTTTT; V gene: TRBV4-2; clone size: .; J gene: TRBJ2-2; D gene: TRBD2
CDR3 protein: CASSLNSYEQFF; CDR3 DNA: TGCGCCAGCAGCCTAAACTCTTATGAGCAGTTCTTC; V gene: TRBV4-1; clone size: .; J gene: TRBJ2-1; D gene: .
CDR3 protein: CASSELAYEQYF; CDR3 DNA: TGTGCCAGCAGTGAATTAGCCTACGAGCAGTACTTC; V gene: TRBV2; clone size: few; J gene: TRBJ2-7; D gene: .
CDR3 protein: CASSLTSYYEQYF; CDR3 DNA: TGTGCCAGCAGCCTGACTAGCTACTACGAGCAGTACTTC; V gene: TRBV28; clone size: .; J gene: TRBJ2-7; D gene: TRBD2
CDR3 protein: CAWGGQGTEAFF; CDR3 DNA: TGTGCCTGGGGAGGACAGGGGACTGAAGCTTTCTTT; V gene: TRBV30; clone size: once; J gene: TRBJ1-1; D gene: TRBD1
CDR3 protein: CASSLFRADTGPNQPQHF; CDR3 DNA: TGTGCCAGCAGCTTGTTTCGTGCTGATACAGGGCCCAATCAGCCCCAGCATTTT; V gene: TRBV7-9; clone size: few; J gene: TRBJ1-5; D gene: .
CDR3 protein: CASSPPRGKSYEQYF; CDR3 DNA: TGTGCCAGCAGCCCCCCCAGGGGGAAGTCCTACGAGCAGTACTTC; V gene: TRBV28; clone size: .; J gene: TRBJ2-7; D gene: TRBD1
CDR3 protein: CASSQDPLGRGRDFTEAFF; CDR3 DNA: TGTGCCAGCAGCCAAGATCCTTTAGGGCGCGGGAGGGATTTCACTGAAGCTTTCTTT; V gene: TRBV3-1/TRBV3-2; clone size: .; J gene: TRBJ1-1; D gene: .
CDR3 protein: CASSPGLAGVGETQYF; CDR3 DNA: TGTGCCAGCAGTCCGGGACTAGCGGGAGTAGGGGAGACCCAGTACTTC; V gene: TRBV2; clone size: .; J gene: TRBJ2-5; D gene: TRBD2
CDR3 protein: CASSLMVQGLYGYTF; CDR3 DNA: TGTGCCAGCAGCTTAATGGTACAGGGTCTCTATGGCTACACCTTC; V gene: TRBV7-2; clone size: .; J gene: TRBJ1-2; D gene: .
CDR3 protein: CSVSTGGGNTIYF; CDR3 DNA: TGCAGCGTTTCCACCGGTGGTGGAAACACCATATATTTT; V gene: TRBV29-1; clone size: .; J gene: TRBJ1-3; D gene: .
CDR3 protein: CASIGPRPKNTEAFF; CDR3 DNA: TGTGCCAGTATCGGCCCTAGGCCAAAGAACACTGAAGCTTTCTTT; V gene: TRBV19; clone size: .; J gene: TRBJ1-1; D gene: .
CDR3 protein: CAWSWGGDYGYTF; CDR3 DNA: TGTGCCTGGAGTTGGGGAGGGGACTATGGCTACACCTTC; V gene: TRBV30; clone size: .; J gene: TRBJ1-2; D gene: .
CDR3 protein: CASSYSHRWQTYYGYTF; CDR3 DNA: TGTGCCAGCAGTTACTCGCACAGGTGGCAGACCTACTATGGCTACACCTTC; V gene: TRBV6-2/TRBV6-3; clone size: few; J gene: TRBJ1-2; D gene: .
CDR3 protein: CASRYTGGNIQYF; CDR3 DNA: TGTGCCAGCAGGTATACAGGGGGCAACATTCAGTACTTC; V gene: TRBV6-4; clone size: few; J gene: TRBJ2-4; D gene: TRBD1
CDR3 protein: CASSPRQGSGYTF; CDR3 DNA: TGTGCCAGCAGCCCACGACAGGGGTCCGGCTACACCTTC; V gene: TRBV14; clone size: .; J gene: TRBJ1-2; D gene: TRBD1
CDR3 protein: CATSDSSFALNQPQHF; CDR3 DNA: TGTGCCACCAGTGATTCCTCCTTTGCGCTGAATCAGCCCCAGCATTTT; V gene: TRBV24-1; clone size: .; J gene: TRBJ1-5; D gene: .
CDR3 protein: CASSSRTGDYGYTF; CDR3 DNA: TGTGCCAGCAGCTCCAGGACAGGCGATTATGGCTACACCTTC; V gene: TRBV11-3; clone size: .; J gene: TRBJ1-2; D gene: TRBD1
CDR3 protein: CASSQSDRGWSETQYF; CDR3 DNA: TGCGCCAGCAGTCAGAGCGACAGGGGGTGGTCGGAGACCCAGTACTTC; V gene: TRBV10-1; clone size: .; J gene: TRBJ2-5; D gene: TRBD1
CDR3 protein: CASSPGQAVFRVVLGYTF; CDR3 DNA: TGTGCCAGCAGCCCGGGACAGGCCGTTTTCCGGGTCGTGTTAGGCTACACCTTC; V gene: TRBV7-9; clone size: .; J gene: TRBJ1-2; D gene: TRBD1
CDR3 protein: CASSPQGVTEAFF; CDR3 DNA: TGTGCCAGCAGCCCTCAGGGGGTTACTGAAGCTTTCTTT; V gene: TRBV9; clone size: .; J gene: TRBJ1-1; D gene: TRBD1
CDR3 protein: CAWSSSGRRETQYF; CDR3 DNA: TGTGCCTGGAGCTCTAGCGGGAGGAGGGAGACCCAGTACTTC; V gene: TRBV30; clone size: .; J gene: TRBJ2-5; D gene: TRBD2
CDR3 protein: CASSWREWANTEAFF; CDR3 DNA: TGTGCCAGCAGCTGGAGGGAGTGGGCGAACACTGAAGCTTTCTTT; V gene: TRBV11-2; clone size: .; J gene: TRBJ1-1; D gene: .
CDR3 protein: CATSLGQGNTEAFF; CDR3 DNA: TGTGCCACCAGTTTGGGACAGGGGAACACTGAAGCTTTCTTT; V gene: TRBV15; clone size: .; J gene: TRBJ1-1; D gene: TRBD1